One sample yielded the 7 T cell receptor beta chains listed below, sequenced in a study of sequential checkpoint blockade in melanoma. The treatment denotes: randomized to nivolumab then ipilimumab (arm A) or the reverse (arm B). Profiling relied on immunoSEQ multiplex PCR, and the TCRdb table lists in-frame clones only, not all of them. The table has approximately 28,000 clones, more than 80% seen once. Sequences were derived from CD8+ T cells sorted from blood (inferred from file names), sampled from a patient given nivolumab and ipilimumab in sequence. Receptors were obtained from a human donor with melanoma.

The CDR3 here is CASLGLNTGELFF. The CDR3 DNA reads TGCGCCAGCTTGGGACTCAACACCGGGGAGCTGTTTTTT. V gene TRBV5-1 combines with J gene TRBJ2-2; possibly TRBD2 for D (6 bases). Deletions cut 7 bases from V and 2 bases from J, with 9 bases between. CDR1 is SGHRS, CDR2 YFSETQ, per germline. The CDR3 length is 13 residues.

V usage is TRBV28 and J usage is TRBJ2-7; 7 nucleotides match TRBD2. CDR3 length: 14 residues. CDR1 is MDHEN and CDR2 is SYDVKM in the germline V gene. The J segment lost 0 bases and the V segment lost 4 bases, leaving 3 bases of the junction unmatched. CDR3 coding DNA: TGTGCCAGCAGTTATCAGCGGGGCTCCTACGAGCAGTACTTC. Its protein product is CASSYQRGSYEQYF.

The V and J genes are TRBV4-3 and TRBJ2-7; 8 bases align to TRBD1. Germline V CDR1 and CDR2: LGHNA, YSLEER. The length of the CDR3 is 16 residues. V was clipped by 0 bases and J by 1 base; unmatched bases: 5. CDR3 bases: TGCGCCAGCAGCCAAGAAGCCGGGACAGGTTCCTACGAGCAGTACTTC. Its translation: CASSQEAGTGSYEQYF.

The CDR3 region has the DNA TGTGCCAGCAGTTCTAGCGGGGGCGGTTCCTACGAGCAGTACTTC. Translation gives CASSSSGGGSYEQYF. This sequence joins TRBV27 and TRBJ2-7, with 10 bases fitting TRBD2. Trimming took 4 bases from V and 1 from J; bases not matched to a gene: 4. Germline V CDR1 and CDR2: MNHEY, SMNVEV (reference sequence). This CDR3 region has 15 residues.

Concerning this clone itself: The sample contains more than one DNA sequence encoding this CDR3. This sequence joins TRBV27 and TRBJ2-5; TRBD2 matches at 9 bases. Trimming cost V 5 bases and J 4 bases; bases outside gene matches: 8. The CDR3 sequence is 15 residues long. In germline, CDR1 is MNHEY, CDR2 SMNVEV (reference sequence). CDR3 protein: CASSPQAGGRETQYF. CDR3 nucleotides: TGTGCCAGCAGTCCTCAAGCGGGGGGTCGAGAGACCCAGTACTTC.

The J gene is TRBJ1-1, the V gene TRBV6-1; D unclear. The CDR3 is made up of 15 amino acids. With 3 bases removed from V and 0 bases from J, the gap between germline ends came to 11 bases. In germline, CDR1 is MNHNS, CDR2 SASEGT. The CDR3 DNA sequence: TGTGCCAGCAGTGATCCCCCGGAGTTGAACACTGAAGCTTTCTTT. Encoded protein: CASSDPPELNTEAFF.

The V gene is TRBV7-9, the J gene TRBJ2-1; TRBD2 matches at 13 bases. Germline V gene data show CDR1 as SEHNR and CDR2 as FQNEAQ (reference sequence). The CDR3 extends over 17 amino acids. J was trimmed by 5 bases and V by 5 bases; bases with no gene match: 9. The CDR3 region has the DNA TGTGCCAGCAGCGATTCACTAGGGACTAGCGGGGACAATGAGCAGTTCTTC. Its protein product is CASSDSLGTSGDNEQFF.